The entry below describes one T cell receptor (beta chain). Its antigen is still unknown. Every donor provided one heparinised blood draw, which averaged about 120 mL. This sample is part of a study of beta chain features in type 1 diabetes. At the level of the study: Sorted cell examination encompassed roughly 110 million cells across all samples.

Expressed TCRB transcripts got sequenced, as all isolated RNA was reverse transcribed. Assay: immunoSEQ multiplex PCR; the TCRdb copy retains only in-frame clones and omits some. The data show 40,000 to 45,000 clones, about half seen once. Findings of the study overall: It was possible that PCR favored shorter templates, equally so in patients and controls.

Trimming removed 4 bases from V and 4 bases from J; junction bases left unmatched: 9. The CDR3 spans 15 residues. CDR1 is SGHRS and CDR2 is YFSETQ in the germline V gene. This receptor was obtained from a young woman in good health. The sample taken for sequencing was Tregs from blood. The chain couples TRBV5-1 to TRBJ1-1, with 8 bases that match TRBD1. CDR3 DNA sequence: TGCGCCAGCAGCCCCGGGACAGGAGGGAGCACTGAAGCTTTCTTT. It encodes CASSPGTGGSTEAFF.